These T cell receptor beta chains were read from a single sample in a study of blood T cell repertoires in COVID-19. Some clones are missing from TCRdb's copy, which holds only in-frame ones; the method was immunoSEQ multiplex PCR. The sample includes some 300,000 clones, 70% to 90% seen only once; the top ten take 6.9%. Sequenced material: peripheral blood. Source of these receptors: a woman aged 25 to 39 who had recovered from COVID-19. The CDR3 runs from the conserved cysteine through the conserved F or W. The order of the fields is CDR3 DNA, CDR3 protein, D gene, V gene, clone size, J gene. D genes are given only for firm matches. The listing skips clone size in some rows; elsewhere it reads once, few, many or a size class.

CDR3 DNA: TGTGCCAGCAGTTGGTACGGCCACGGGAATCAGCCCCAGCATTTT; CDR3 protein: CASSWYGHGNQPQHF; D gene: .; V gene: TRBV28; clone size: .; J gene: TRBJ1-5
CDR3 DNA: TGTGCCAGCAGCGTAAATGTCAGGAACACTGAAGCTTTCTTT; CDR3 protein: CASSVNVRNTEAFF; D gene: .; V gene: TRBV9; clone size: once; J gene: TRBJ1-1
CDR3 DNA: TGTGCCAGCAGCTTAGCGGGGGGAGGTGAGCAGTTCTTC; CDR3 protein: CASSLAGGGEQFF; D gene: TRBD2; V gene: TRBV13; clone size: .; J gene: TRBJ2-1
CDR3 DNA: TGTGCCAGCATTTGGACAGGGTGGGGCGGAACTGAAGCTTTCTTT; CDR3 protein: CASIWTGWGGTEAFF; D gene: TRBD1; V gene: TRBV6-5; clone size: few; J gene: TRBJ1-1
CDR3 DNA: TGCAGCGTTGAAGATCCATACAGGGGCTCTGGAAACACCATATATTTT; CDR3 protein: CSVEDPYRGSGNTIYF; D gene: TRBD1; V gene: TRBV29-1; clone size: .; J gene: TRBJ1-3
CDR3 DNA: TGTGCCACCAGCACACAAGGACAGAACACTGAAGCTTTCTTT; CDR3 protein: CATSTQGQNTEAFF; D gene: .; V gene: TRBV15; clone size: .; J gene: TRBJ1-1
CDR3 DNA: TGTGCCACCAGCAGGGGACGGGAGGCGGATGAGCAGTTCTTC; CDR3 protein: CATSRGREADEQFF; D gene: TRBD2; V gene: TRBV15; clone size: .; J gene: TRBJ2-1
CDR3 DNA: TGTGCCAGCGGGCAGGGGAACACTGAAGCTTTCTTT; CDR3 protein: CASGQGNTEAFF; D gene: .; V gene: TRBV3-1/TRBV3-2; clone size: .; J gene: TRBJ1-1
CDR3 DNA: TGTGCCAGCACCCTAAGACCGGGACACCAAAGGGACAATGAGCAGTTCTTC; CDR3 protein: CASTLRPGHQRDNEQFF; D gene: .; V gene: TRBV25-1; clone size: once; J gene: TRBJ2-1
CDR3 DNA: TGTGCCACCAGCAGGAAACGGGACAGGGTTAGGTGGGAGACCCAGTACTTC; CDR3 protein: CATSRKRDRVRWETQYF; D gene: TRBD1; V gene: TRBV15; clone size: .; J gene: TRBJ2-5
CDR3 DNA: TGTGCCAGCAGCTATACGGGACAATCCTACGAGCAGTACTTC; CDR3 protein: CASSYTGQSYEQYF; D gene: .; V gene: TRBV7-9; clone size: once; J gene: TRBJ2-7
CDR3 DNA: TGTGCCAGCAGTTACTCGGTTCGTGTGGCCACCTATGGCTACACCTTC; CDR3 protein: CASSYSVRVATYGYTF; D gene: .; V gene: TRBV6-2/TRBV6-3; clone size: .; J gene: TRBJ1-2
CDR3 DNA: TGCGCCAGCAGCTTCGGACTAGCGGCCTACAATGAGCAGTTCTTC; CDR3 protein: CASSFGLAAYNEQFF; D gene: TRBD2; V gene: TRBV5-1; clone size: .; J gene: TRBJ2-1
CDR3 DNA: TGTGCCAGCAGCTCCCGGACAGGGGGAGAGTACGAGCAGTACTTC; CDR3 protein: CASSSRTGGEYEQYF; D gene: TRBD1; V gene: TRBV7-2; clone size: once; J gene: TRBJ2-7